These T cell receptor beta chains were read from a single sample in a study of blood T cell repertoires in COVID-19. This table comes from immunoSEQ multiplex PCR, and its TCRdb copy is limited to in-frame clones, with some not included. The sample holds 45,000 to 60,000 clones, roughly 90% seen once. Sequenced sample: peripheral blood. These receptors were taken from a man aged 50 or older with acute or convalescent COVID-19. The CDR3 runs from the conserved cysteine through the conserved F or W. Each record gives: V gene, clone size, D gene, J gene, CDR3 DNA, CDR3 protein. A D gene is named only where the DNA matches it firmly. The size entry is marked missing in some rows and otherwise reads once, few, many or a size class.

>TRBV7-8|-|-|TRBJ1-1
TGTGCCAGCAGCTCCAGGGCAGGAGCCACTGAAGCTTTCTTT
CASSSRAGATEAFF
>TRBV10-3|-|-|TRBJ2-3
TGTGCCACCGGGACTGGCTCTAGCACAGATACGCAGTATTTT
CATGTGSSTDTQYF
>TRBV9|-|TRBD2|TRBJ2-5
TGTGCCAGCAGCGTAGCGGGGAGCGGGAGGGCCCAAGAGACCCAGTACTTC
CASSVAGSGRAQETQYF
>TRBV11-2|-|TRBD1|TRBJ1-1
TGTGCCAGCAGCTCTCGTCCCGGGACAGGGGGGGACGCTTTCTTT
CASSSRPGTGGDAFF
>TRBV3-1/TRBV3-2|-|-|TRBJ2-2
TGTGCCAGCAGCCGGCTAGTGGGCACCGGGGAGCTGTTTTTT
CASSRLVGTGELFF
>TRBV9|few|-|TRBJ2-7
TGTGCCAGCAGCGTAGGAGTTTCCGCCTACGAGCAGTACTTC
CASSVGVSAYEQYF
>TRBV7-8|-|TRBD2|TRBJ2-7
TGTGCCAGCAGCTTAGAGACTAGCGGTCCCTACGAGCAGTACTTC
CASSLETSGPYEQYF
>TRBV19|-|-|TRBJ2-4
TGTGCCAGTAGTCCCACCGGGGCGGGACAAAACATTCAGTACTTC
CASSPTGAGQNIQYF
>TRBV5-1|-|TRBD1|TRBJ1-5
TGCGCCAGCAGCTATGGGACAGGGGAAAATCAGCCCCAGCATTTT
CASSYGTGENQPQHF
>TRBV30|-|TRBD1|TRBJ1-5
TGTGCCTGGAGGATGGCAGGGGGCGGTCAGCCCCAGCATTTT
CAWRMAGGGQPQHF
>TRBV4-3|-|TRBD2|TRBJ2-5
TGCGCCAGCAGCCAAGCGCTAGCGGGAGCAGGGGGAGAGACCCAGTACTTC
CASSQALAGAGGETQYF
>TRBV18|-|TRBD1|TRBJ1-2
TGTGCCAGCTCACCATTCGGACAGGTCTATGGCTACACCTTC
CASSPFGQVYGYTF
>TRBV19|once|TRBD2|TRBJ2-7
TGTGCCAGCCGGCTAGCGGGAGATTTCTACGAGCAGTACTTC
CASRLAGDFYEQYF
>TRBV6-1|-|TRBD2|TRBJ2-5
TGTGCCAGCAGTGACCAAGGACTAGCGGGAGCCCAAGAGACCCAGTACTTC
CASSDQGLAGAQETQYF
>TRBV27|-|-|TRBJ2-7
TGTGCCAGCAGTTTACGGGGGATCGGCTACGAGCAGTACTTC
CASSLRGIGYEQYF
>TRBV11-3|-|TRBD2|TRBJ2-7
TGTGCCAGCAGCTTAGCCCGCGGCGGGAGGGCCTCCTACGAGCAGTACTTC
CASSLARGGRASYEQYF
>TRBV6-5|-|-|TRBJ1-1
TGTGCCAGCAGTTACTCGAGCGCAGGGCCGGACACTGAAGCTTTCTTT
CASSYSSAGPDTEAFF